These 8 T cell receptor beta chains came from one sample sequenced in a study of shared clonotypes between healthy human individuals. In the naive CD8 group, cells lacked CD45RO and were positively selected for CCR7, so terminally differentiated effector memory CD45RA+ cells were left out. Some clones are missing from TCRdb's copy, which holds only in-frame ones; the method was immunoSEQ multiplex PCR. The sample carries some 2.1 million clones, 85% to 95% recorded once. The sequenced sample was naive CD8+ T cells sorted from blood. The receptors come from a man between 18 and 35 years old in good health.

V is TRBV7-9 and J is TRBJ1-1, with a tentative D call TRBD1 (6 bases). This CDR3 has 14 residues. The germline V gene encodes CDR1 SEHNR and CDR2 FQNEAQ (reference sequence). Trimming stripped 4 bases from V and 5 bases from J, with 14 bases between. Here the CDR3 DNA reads TGTGCCAGCAGCTCGGGGGCAGCGAAGACTGAAGCTTTCTTT. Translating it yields CASSSGAAKTEAFF.

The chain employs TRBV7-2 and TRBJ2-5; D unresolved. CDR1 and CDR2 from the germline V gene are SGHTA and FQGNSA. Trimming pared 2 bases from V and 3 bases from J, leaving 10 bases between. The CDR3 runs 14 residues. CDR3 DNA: TGTGCCAGCAGCTTACGTATCCTCAAAGAGACCCAGTACTTC. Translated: CASSLRILKETQYF.

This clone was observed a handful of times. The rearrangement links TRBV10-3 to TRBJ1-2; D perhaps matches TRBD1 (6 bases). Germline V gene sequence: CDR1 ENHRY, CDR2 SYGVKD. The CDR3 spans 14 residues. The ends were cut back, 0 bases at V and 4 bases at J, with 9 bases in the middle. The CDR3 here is CAISESGGSYGYTF. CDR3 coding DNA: TGTGCCATCAGTGAGTCAGGGGGAAGCTATGGCTACACCTTC.

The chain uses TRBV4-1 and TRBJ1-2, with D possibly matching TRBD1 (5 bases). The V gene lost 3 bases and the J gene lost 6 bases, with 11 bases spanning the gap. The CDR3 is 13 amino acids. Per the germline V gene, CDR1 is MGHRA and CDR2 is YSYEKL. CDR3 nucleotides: TGCGCCAGCAGCCATACTAAGACAGATGGCTACACCTTC. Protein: CASSHTKTDGYTF.

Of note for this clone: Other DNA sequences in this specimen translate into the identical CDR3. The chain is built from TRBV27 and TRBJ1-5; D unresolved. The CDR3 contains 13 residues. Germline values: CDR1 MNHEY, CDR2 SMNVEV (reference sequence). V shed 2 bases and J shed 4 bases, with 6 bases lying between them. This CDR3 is CASSLTGNQPQHF. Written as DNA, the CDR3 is TGTGCCAGCAGTTTAACGGGAAATCAGCCCCAGCATTTT.

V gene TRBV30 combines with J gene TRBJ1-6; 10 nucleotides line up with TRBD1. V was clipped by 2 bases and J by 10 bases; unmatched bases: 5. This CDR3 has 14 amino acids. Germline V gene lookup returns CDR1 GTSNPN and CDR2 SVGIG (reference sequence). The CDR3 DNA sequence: TGTGCCTGGAGTTCCGGGACAGGGGACTCACCCCTCCACTTT. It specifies CAWSSGTGDSPLHF.

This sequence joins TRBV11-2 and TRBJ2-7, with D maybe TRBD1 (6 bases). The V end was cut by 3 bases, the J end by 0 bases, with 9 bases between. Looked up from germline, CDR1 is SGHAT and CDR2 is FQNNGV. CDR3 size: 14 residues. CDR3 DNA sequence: TGTGCCAGCAGCTTTCAGGGGATCTCCTACGAGCAGTACTTC. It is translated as CASSFQGISYEQYF.

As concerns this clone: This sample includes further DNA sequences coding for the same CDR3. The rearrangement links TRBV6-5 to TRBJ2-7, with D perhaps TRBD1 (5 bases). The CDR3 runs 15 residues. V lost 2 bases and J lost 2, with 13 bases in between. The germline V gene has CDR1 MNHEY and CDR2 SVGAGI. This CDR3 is CASSYGQGGTYEQYF. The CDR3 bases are TGTGCCAGCAGTTACGGGCAGGGTGGCACCTACGAGCAGTACTTC.